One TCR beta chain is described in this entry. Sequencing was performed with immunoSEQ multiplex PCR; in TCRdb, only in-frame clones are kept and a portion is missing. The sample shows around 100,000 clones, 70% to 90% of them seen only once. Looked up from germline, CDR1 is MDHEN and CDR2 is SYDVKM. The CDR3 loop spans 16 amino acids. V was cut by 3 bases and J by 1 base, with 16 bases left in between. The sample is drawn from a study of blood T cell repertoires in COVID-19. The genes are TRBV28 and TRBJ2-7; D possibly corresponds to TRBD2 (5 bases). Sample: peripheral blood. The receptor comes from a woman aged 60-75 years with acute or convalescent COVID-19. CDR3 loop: CASSFGERTPSYEQYF. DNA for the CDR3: TGTGCCAGCAGTTTCGGGGAGCGTACCCCTTCCTACGAGCAGTACTTC.